Listed here are 10 T cell receptor beta chains from one sample, sequenced in a study of T cells after yellow fever vaccination (dated by TCRdb to between 2018 and 2021). The library was generated by 5' RACE. Sequencing used an Illumina HiSeq 2500. Using fastp at Q25 and MiXCR, TCRdb reprocessed the public reads and kept productive beta chains. All rows with the same CDR3 protein become a single entry with the most common DNA and genes. Here the sample has under 600,000 distinct CDR3 sequences; roughly 13% occur a single time. The leading ten clones occupy around an eighth of the sample. The intended sense of this specimen's treatment or condition label: live attenuated yellow fever vaccine strain. This material consisted of PBMCs, taken on the day of the yellow fever booster vaccination. These receptors all stem from a young man who received the YFV17D yellow fever vaccine.

This rearrangement joins TRBV5-1 to TRBJ2-7, with 9 bases matching TRBD1. The junction had 5 bases not matched to a gene; V was cut back by 4 bases and J by 0 bases. The CDR3 is 15 residues long. The germline V gene has CDR1 SGHRS and CDR2 YFSETQ. The CDR3, as DNA: TGCGCCAGCAGCCCCGGGACAGGGCACTCCTACGAGCAGTACTTC. This gives the protein CASSPGTGHSYEQYF.

In this sample, this clonotype turned up many times. V gene TRBV9 combines with J gene TRBJ2-1; D gene ambiguous. The V gene's germline CDR1 is SGDLS and CDR2 YYNGEE. Between the trimmed V and J ends, which lost 0 bases and 5 bases, there was a span of 3 bases. The length of the CDR3 is 12 residues. CDR3 amino acids: CASSVGNNEQFF. The CDR3 bases are TGTGCCAGCAGCGTAGGTAACAATGAGCAGTTCTTC.

This sequence joins TRBV4-3 and TRBJ2-7; D unresolved. Trimming cost V 3 bases and J 0 bases, with 15 bases left between them. Germline CDR1 is LGHNA and CDR2 is YSLEER. This CDR3 is built from 16 residues. CDR3 region: CASSQKLTVPSYEQYF. Written as DNA, the CDR3 is TGCGCCAGCAGCCAGAAGTTGACGGTTCCCTCCTACGAGCAGTACTTC.

The gene calls are TRBV5-6 and TRBJ2-7; D gene unclear. CDR1 SGHDT and CDR2 YYEEEE come from the germline V gene. The CDR3 runs to 12 residues. The V and J ends lost 4 bases and 3 bases respectively, with 8 bases between them. CDR3 nucleotides: TGTGCCAGCAGCCACAACGACTACGAGCAGTACTTC. As protein: CASSHNDYEQYF.

This chain connects TRBV29-1 to TRBJ2-5; no clear D. This CDR3 spans 12 amino acids. CDR1 and CDR2 from the germline V gene are SQVTM and ANQGSEA. Trimming removed 3 bases from V and 5 bases from J, with 10 bases in between. Written as DNA, the CDR3 is TGCAGCGTTGATCCAGGAGAGGAGACCCAGTACTTC. Translation: CSVDPGEETQYF.

In its sample, this clonotype was seen a few times. The chain combines TRBV27 with TRBJ2-3; D possibly corresponds to TRBD2 (6 bases). V lost 0 bases, J lost 2 bases, and 15 bases lay in between. The CDR3 totals 17 residues. CDR1 and CDR2 from the germline V gene are MNHEY and SMNVEV (reference sequence). The CDR3 loop is CASSLSFSSAATDTQYF. CDR3 bases: TGTGCCAGCAGTTTATCCTTCTCTAGCGCGGCCACAGATACGCAGTATTTT.

This clonotype was observed a handful of times. The V gene is TRBV27, the J gene TRBJ1-5; no firm D call. CDR3 size: 15 residues. Germline V CDR1 and CDR2: MNHEY, SMNVEV (reference sequence). The V end lost 0 bases, the J end lost 11 bases, and 17 bases lay between the germline ends. Written as DNA, the CDR3 is TGTGCCAGCAGTTTATCTCCGCCTCTTTTTGGGGCCCAGCATTTT. It is translated as CASSLSPPLFGAQHF.

This clonotype has only a few counts. The chain uses TRBV6-1 and TRBJ1-5; D is undetermined. Trimming removed 5 bases at V and 2 bases at J, with 19 bases between. This CDR3 is 17 amino acids long. CDR1 and CDR2 from the germline V gene are MNHNS and SASEGT. The CDR3 sequence is CASSPTVLASGNQPQHF. The CDR3, as DNA: TGTGCCAGCAGTCCCACGGTACTTGCGTCGGGCAATCAGCCCCAGCATTTT.

This clonotype was detected ten times or more. The rearrangement links TRBV12-3 or TRBV12-4 to TRBJ2-7; 7 nucleotides agree with TRBD2. The V and J ends lost 6 bases and 11 bases, in that order; junction bases with no gene match: 4. This CDR3 region has 10 residues. CDR3 DNA: TGTGCCAGCAGGGGGACTATCGAGTACTTC. It codes for CASRGTIEYF.

The chain links TRBV12-3 or TRBV12-4 to TRBJ2-7; 13 positions match TRBD2. The CDR3 runs 15 residues. Trimming removed 2 bases from V and 5 bases from J; junction bases left unmatched: 3. The CDR3 region is CASSLTSGRAHEQYF. The CDR3 nucleotides are TGTGCCAGCAGTTTAACTAGCGGGAGGGCCCACGAGCAGTACTTC.